This entry concerns a single T cell receptor (beta chain). Which antigen it targets is not known. No base qualities exist here, and no much larger clone lies one base off it. The data are from a study of cytomegalovirus exposure and HLA in healthy donors (dated by TCRdb to about 2017). Looking at the study overall: An earlier analysis of under 600 of the donors reported more than 250 Gb of sequence data and approximately 110 million unique TCR beta sequences from 190 million or so T cells. An early release covering roughly 600 HLA-typed donors comprised about 290 gigabases of sequencing data and roughly 86 million unique TCR sequences. Among the roughly 400 genotyped donors, around 81% belonged to the genetic ancestry cluster associated with self-reported Caucasian donors. The study was designed to test whether signatures of past pathogen exposure could be identified by cataloging public T cell receptors. Using immunosequencing, the study profiled T cell repertoires from fewer than 850 subjects and related those repertoires to cytomegalovirus serostatus. Along with the approximately 650-subject first cohort, a separate validation cohort of roughly 110 different subjects was used. To predict cytomegalovirus infection status, the study brought together high-throughput TCR immunosequencing, statistical association of individual TCRs with disease status, and machine learning. To study patterns of TCR occurrence, a later analysis re-analyzed previously published TCR beta repertoires from 666 donors and added high-resolution HLA genotyping. Rather than drawing on any new phenotypic data, the later analysis identified candidate immune exposures from TCR beta sequences and the way those sequences occurred across donors. To decide whether each TCR beta V gene segment behaved as functional or pseudogenic, an earlier analysis of some 580 of the donors relied on high-throughput TCR beta sequencing. Donor age, sex, ethnicity and CMV serostatus were compiled together with the repertoire data. Genome-wide SNP genotypes for about 65% of the roughly 670 donors were used in a later genetic analysis, which treated that subset as a discovery cohort. All discovery cohort repertoires had been generated on a single sequencing platform. Class I and class II HLA loci were covered by the typing at four-digit resolution. Typing coverage differed by locus: A, B, C, DRB1 and DQB1 were typed in about 620-630 donors, DQA1 in roughly 510, DPA1 in around 580, and DPB1 in just under 480. Roughly 5 DR-DQ haplotypes were treated as single units for association and clustering because of strong linkage in the cohort. On average, 235,054 unique TCR beta nucleotide sequences were sequenced per donor among about 400 genotyped donors of the cohort, with 15% to 20% of those sequences being non-productive. Overall study outcomes, separate from this receptor: Some 15 rarely observed V segments, including chromosome 9 orphons, were excluded from the earlier analysis of some 590 of the donors because counts were too low. The study listed approximately 160 TCR beta chains as associated with cytomegalovirus. A further reported finding was that TCR beta sequences accurately predicted the HLA-A and HLA-B alleles for most subjects in the first cohort. According to a later genetic analysis, donors in an Asian-associated ancestry cluster had fewer N-insertions in productive TCRs than the approximately 710-donor mean. Correlated functional status among segregating V segments might reflect linkage disequilibrium, but an unknown experimental factor could not be ruled out. The classifier was reported to diagnose cytomegalovirus status with high specificity and sensitivity in both the original and validation cohorts. An earlier analysis of 450 to 750 of the donors showed that most TCR beta V segments appeared in productive rearrangements either about 87% or about 30% of the time, which broadly matched IMGT annotations. The authors suggested that the approach could potentially be extended to other disease states and immunological phenotypes. V-gene and J-gene trimming of TCR beta chains was associated with a missense DCLRE1C variant in a later genetic analysis, and the association was replicated in an independent cohort. A cluster of highly shared sequence variants was judged likely to represent a technical artifact of the sequencing pipeline. Compared with equally common non-associated chains, HLA-associated TCR beta chains in a later analysis were more clonally expanded and had lower generation probabilities. Strong co-occurrence of HLA alleles, especially DR and DQ, made assigning TCR associations to individual alleles difficult. Specific HLA alleles were associated with 15,000 to 20,000 TCR beta sequences at a false discovery rate of 0.05 in a later analysis. The cohort was sequenced for TCR beta chains only, and without alpha or paired-chain data the features that could be detected were limited. The 87-base-pair reads could not distinguish some IMGT-functional V segments, including TRBV6-2 and TRBV6-3, so those segments were excluded. In a later analysis, the rate of TCR association differed among HLA loci, with DRB1 alleles having the most associated TCRs and HLA-C alleles having the fewest. Three of the identified cytomegalovirus-associated TCR beta chains were confirmed in vitro to be specific for cytomegalovirus antigens. Most CMV-associated TCR beta chains appeared to be HLA-restricted in a later analysis, and the HLA associations seemed to be driven largely by CMV exposure. In a later analysis, several top co-occurrence clusters were reported to appear linked to parvovirus B19, influenza, CMV and Epstein-Barr virus. Presence/absence analyses assumed roughly uniform sequencing depth across donors, an assumption that may not hold. While some public TCRs were present in many individuals, most TCR sequences turned up only very rarely across donors. The only immune exposure information available for the cohort was CMV serostatus. Because HLA typing was missing for some donors at each locus, association tests included only the typed subset.

V and J are trimmed by 4 bases and 2 bases, and the gene matches miss 5 bases of the junction. From a lookup of the germline V gene, CDR1 and CDR2 are MGHDK and SYGVNS. The CDR3 goes from the cysteine to the phenylalanine over 15 residues. Left in the record is the CDR3 DNA by itself, 45 bases read in frame from the first base. Libraries came from the immunoSEQ multiplex PCR assay. For the multiplex PCR, a mixture combining 60 forward primers for TCR Vbeta segments and 13 reverse primers for TCR Jbeta segments was used. The CDR3 region of rearranged TCR beta genes was amplified from genomic DNA with a multiplex PCR assay. The amplified TCR beta libraries were sequenced on the Illumina HiSeq System as 87-base-pair reads. The authors processed their data as follows. Across the 600 to 700 repertoires, a later analysis counted 80 million or so unique TCR beta chains, roughly 11 million of which were shared by at least two donors. To remove PCR and sequencing errors, raw reads were error-corrected and collapsed into unique sequences using a nearest-neighbor algorithm that merged closely related sequences. V, D and J gene segments were assigned by aligning CDR3 sequences to IMGT reference sequences. For a sequence to be retained, at least a six-nucleotide match to both a V gene segment and a J gene segment was required. Rearrangements were classified as productive when the CDR3 lacked stop codons and remained in frame with V and J, and all other rearrangements were classified as non-productive. Following IMGT convention, CDR3 was defined as the stretch from the second conserved V-encoded cysteine up to the conserved J-encoded phenylalanine. In an earlier analysis of around 600 of the donors, sequences lacking an unambiguous match to a single V gene segment were excluded. An earlier analysis of several hundred of the donors called V segments functional above 56.7% productive rearrangements and segregating when the between-donor standard deviation exceeded 5%. A statistical classification framework was developed to diagnose cytomegalovirus status using the catalog of TCR beta chain sequences. In a later analysis, V and J genes were assigned by comparing TCR nucleotide sequences against IMGT/GENE-DB human TR gene sequences. A later analysis assigned CDR3 sequences and most-parsimonious VDJ recombination scenarios with the TCRdist pipeline. In a later analysis, each TCR beta chain was defined by its CDR3 amino acid sequence together with its V-gene family, and reads lacking a unique V-gene family were excluded. A later analysis removed several hundred highly shared, low-generation-probability nucleotide sequences to deal with suspected cross-contamination and a sequencing artifact. In a later analysis, a clonal expansion index was calculated for each public chain from normalized within-repertoire ranks of inferred template counts. In a later analysis, generation probabilities were computed with a VDJ recombination model fitted to out-of-frame rearrangements, and the resulting probabilities were checked against IGoR. A later analysis scored TCR-TCR, TCR-HLA and TCR-CMV co-occurrence with hypergeometric tests, applying a repertoire-size bias correction to TCR pairs. A later analysis estimated false discovery rates by permuting HLA or CMV assignments 20 times. In a later analysis, co-occurring TCRs were grouped with DBSCAN, and TCRdist sequence similarity was added when clustering was performed within HLA-allele-positive subsets. Repertoires with fewer than 30,000 or more than 120,000 public chains were left out of co-occurrence clustering, as were five repertoires with anomalous nucleotide sharing. Sourced from immuneACCESS, this table was stored by TCRdb with only in-frame sequences that have V and J called. A share of the clones is absent; for the studies checked, an unresolved V gene accounts for under half, and the remainder has no known explanation. The D gene and trimming were derived from the DNA, and the V and J assignments and clone size from that table. Across this sample there are 150,000 to 190,000 clones, with about 75% seen only once. The ten largest clonotypes hold 1.3% to 1.5% of the sample.

The cohort was made up of approximately 670 healthy bone marrow donors. At the time of sampling, all cohort members were nominally healthy, though unrecorded immune exposures were likely present. The donor was CMV seronegative and was included in the group of 352 seronegative cohort members. A peripheral blood sample was provided by each donor, and peripheral blood mononuclear cells were used for TCR beta sequencing. Genomic DNA was extracted from the blood cell samples with the Qiagen DNeasy Blood Extraction Kit. The chain was built from TRBV25-1 and TRBJ1-2; 9 middle bases align to TRBD1. The clonotype was recovered from a man in his late teens or twenties in good health and CMV-seronegative. Material: PBMCs. The CDR3 reads as follows: CASSAPGTGNYGYTF. The nucleotides are TGTGCCAGCAGTGCCCCCGGGACAGGGAACTATGGCTACACCTTC.